This TCR beta chain was observed in a study of blood T cell repertoires in COVID-19. Turning to the study itself: The origin of the acute and convalescent COVID-19 samples was the United States, Italy and Spain. Sample material is recorded as cDNA or gDNA derived from T cells, B-cell-depleted T cells, or PBMCs.

The repertoire was sequenced with immunoSEQ multiplex PCR; TCRdb's copy has only in-frame clones and lacks some. Among 40,000 to 50,000 clones listed, more than 75% were seen once. Trimming shortened V by 1 base and J by 8 bases, and 7 bases separated the two germline ends. The length of the CDR3 is 13 residues. Germline V lookup: CDR1 SGDLS, CDR2 YYNGEE. The chain is built from TRBV9 and TRBJ1-6; D uncertain. The sample was peripheral blood. This TCR was recovered from a man aged 45 to 65 with active COVID-19. The DNA for the CDR3 is TGTGCCAGCAGCGTATCAGATGATTCACCCCTCCACTTT. This encodes CASSVSDDSPLHF.